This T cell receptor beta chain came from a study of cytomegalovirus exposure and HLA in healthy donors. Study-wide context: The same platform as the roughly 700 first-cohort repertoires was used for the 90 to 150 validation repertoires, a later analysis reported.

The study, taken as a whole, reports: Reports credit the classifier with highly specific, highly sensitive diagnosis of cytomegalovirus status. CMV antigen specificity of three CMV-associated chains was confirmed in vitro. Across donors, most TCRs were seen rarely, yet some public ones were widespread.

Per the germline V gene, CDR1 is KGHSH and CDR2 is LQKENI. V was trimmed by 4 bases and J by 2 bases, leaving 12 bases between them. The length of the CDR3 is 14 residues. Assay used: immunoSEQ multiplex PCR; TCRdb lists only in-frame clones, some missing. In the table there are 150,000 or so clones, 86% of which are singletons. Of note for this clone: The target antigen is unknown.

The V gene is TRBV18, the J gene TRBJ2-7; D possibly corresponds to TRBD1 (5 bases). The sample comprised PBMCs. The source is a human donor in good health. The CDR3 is CASSRGAGTYEQYF. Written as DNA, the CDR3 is TGTGCCAGCTCACGTGGGGCTGGAACCTACGAGCAGTACTTC.